This TCR beta chain was recorded in a study of radiotherapy plus CTLA-4 blockade in lung cancer. Background on the study: Of the patients, under 20% showed objective responses and roughly 31% attained disease control. Study-wide findings and caveats: Increased serum interferon-beta after radiation also reportedly predicted response strongly. Blood saw expansion of tumor-derived TCR clones after radiotherapy plus ipilimumab.

The assay was immunoSEQ multiplex PCR, and TCRdb's table has in-frame clones only and misses some. The table records about 120,000 clones, about 83% of them present only once. The germline V and J ends were trimmed by 6 bases and 0 bases, with 6 bases remaining between them. This CDR3 contains 13 residues. Germline V CDR1 and CDR2: SNHLY, FYNNEI. A few counts support this clone. What it binds is unknown. The TCR comes from a human donor with non-small cell lung cancer who had a partial response to radiotherapy plus ipilimumab. The sequencing here drew on peripheral blood, taken from a patient treated with radiotherapy plus ipilimumab. The chain couples TRBV2 to TRBJ1-5, with D unresolved. CDR3 nucleotides: TGTGCCAGCAGATCTTATAGCAATCAGCCCCAGCATTTT. Protein product: CASRSYSNQPQHF.